Following are 21 T cell receptor beta chains from one sample sequenced in a study of metastatic and nonmetastatic thyroid tumors. Nobody among the patients had been given any treatment before thyroid surgery. Using MiXCR, TCRdb re-called clones from the PCR reads. Of approximately 6,300 clones listed, roughly 18% are singletons. Input material: adjacent normal tissue. Receptors were obtained from a female donor with papillary thyroid cancer or a benign thyroid nodule (not recorded which). Some clones in this sample may be carry-over from other donors' samples.

This clone counts as medium-sized (0.01 to 0.1%). The J gene is TRBJ2-5, the V gene TRBV27; D tentatively fits TRBD1 or TRBD2 (6 bases each). The CDR3 has 14 amino acids. Germline CDR1 and CDR2: MNHEY and SMNVEV (reference sequence). Trimming removed 3 bases from V and 5 bases from J, with 13 bases in between. CDR3 nucleotide sequence: TGTGCCAGCAGTTTTTCCGGGGGCCTGGAGACCCAGTACTTC. Translated, it gives CASSFSGGLETQYF.

This clone was seen only a few times. At one end, the junction sequence differs from germline, possibly due to a read error. The chain is built from TRBV6-2 or TRBV6-3 and TRBJ2-5, with TRBD2 matching over 11 bases. Germline CDR1 MNHEY, CDR2 SVGEGT. This CDR3 contains 18 residues. The CDR3 sequence is CTSSYSASGGYRRETHYF. The DNA for the CDR3 is TGTACCAGCAGTTACTCGGCTAGCGGGGGGTACCGCCGAGAGACCCATTACTTC.

A remark on this clone: The junction differs from germline at one of its ends, possibly a read error. This chain uses TRBV27 with TRBJ1-4; D is undetermined. The CDR3 length is 14 residues. The germline gives CDR1 MNHEY, CDR2 SMNVEV (reference sequence). CDR3 DNA sequence: TGTGCCAGCAGCTTCTCCCGGCTAGGTGAAAAACCGTTTTTT. Translating it yields CASSFSRLGEKPFF.

As for this clone: One end of the junction does not line up with germline, which may come from a read error. The chain couples TRBV10-3 to TRBJ1-1, with D uncertain. This CDR3 contains 12 residues. Germline V gene data show CDR1 as ENHRY and CDR2 as SYGVKD. CDR3 residues: CFISEMGAEASF. In DNA, the CDR3 is TGTTTCATCAGTGAGATGGGTGCTGAAGCTTCCTTT.

V and J are TRBV7-3 and TRBJ2-6; TRBD1 agrees at 8 bases. The CDR3 sequence is 18 residues long. Germline CDR1 and CDR2: SGHTA and FQGTGA. The V gene end was trimmed by 6 bases and the J gene end by 4 bases; junction bases not matched to a gene: 14. CDR3 coding DNA: TGTGCCAGCAGTTCGCGGACAGGGTATCTGGGAGGGGCCAACGTCCTGACTTTC. Its protein product is CASSSRTGYLGGANVLTF.

This clone qualifies as medium-sized. V gene TRBV12-3 or TRBV12-4 combines with J gene TRBJ2-1, with unresolved D. The CDR3 loop spans 14 amino acids. V lost 10 bases, J lost 7 bases, and 20 bases lay in between. The CDR3 loop is CATLWMASGNEQFF. In DNA form, the CDR3 reads TGTGCCACCCTGTGGATGGCTTCGGGTAATGAGCAGTTCTTC.

This clone has just a few counts. The rearrangement joins TRBV12-3 or TRBV12-4 to TRBJ2-7; unclear D gene. The CDR3 sequence is 11 residues long. The V and J ends lost 6 bases and 3 bases respectively, with 6 bases between them. CDR3 in amino acids: CASSSGYEQYF. In DNA, the CDR3 is TGTGCCAGCAGCTCGGGCTACGAGCAGTACTTC.

The CDR3 region has the DNA TGTGCCACCAGTGATTTGGCCCAGGGGTCGATCACAGATACGCAGTATTTT. This translates into CATSDLAQGSITDTQYF. The J gene is TRBJ2-3, the V gene TRBV24-1, with a weak D call TRBD1 (6 bases). The germline gives CDR1 KGHDR, CDR2 SFDVKD. The CDR3 runs 17 residues. Trimming cost V 0 bases and J 2 bases, with 14 bases left between them.

The chain uses TRBV20-1 and TRBJ2-1, with D possibly matching TRBD2 (5 bases). CDR3 length: 19 amino acids. Germline values: CDR1 DFQATT, CDR2 SNEGSKA (reference sequence). Trimming pared 0 bases from V and 7 bases from J, leaving 28 bases between. Written as DNA, the CDR3 is TGCAGTGCTAGAGATGGAGTGGGGAGCGGAGGACCTGACTCAAATGAGCAGTTCTTC. This sequence encodes CSARDGVGSGGPDSNEQFF.

This clone counts as medium-sized. V gene TRBV12-3 or TRBV12-4 combines with J gene TRBJ1-2; a weak D match, TRBD1 (5 bases). This CDR3 is 12 amino acids long. Trimming removed 7 bases from V and 5 bases from J, with 11 bases in between. In DNA, the CDR3 is TGTGCCAGCACCGGGACGGATTATGGCTACACCTTC. Its translation is CASTGTDYGYTF.

The rearrangement links TRBV5-1 to TRBJ1-1, with TRBD1 identical over 8 bases. The trim removed 4 bases at V and 5 bases at J, leaving 10 bases unmatched. This CDR3 spans 15 amino acids. Germline assignment: CDR1 SGHRS and CDR2 YFSETQ. The CDR3 coding sequence is TGCGCCAGCAGCAGGACAGGGATCGAGGGAACTGAAGCTTTCTTT. This sequence encodes CASSRTGIEGTEAFF.

This clone appeared a few times. The chain is built from TRBV11-2 and TRBJ1-2; the D gene is possibly TRBD1 (5 bases). Trimming removed 1 base from V and 8 bases from J, with 20 bases in between. The CDR3 is 16 residues long. Germline lookup yields CDR1 SGHAT and CDR2 FQNNGV. The CDR3 bases are TGTGCCAGCAGCTTAGTGGGGGGTTGGGAGGCTATCGGCTACACCTTC. Encoded protein: CASSLVGGWEAIGYTF.

This clone was seen ten or more times. The rearrangement links TRBV3-1 to TRBJ1-1; D unclear. The CDR3 is 17 residues long. Germline CDR1 LGHDT, CDR2 YNNKEL (reference sequence). The V end lost 1 base, the J end lost 1 base, and 16 bases lay between the germline ends. CDR3 nucleotides: TGTGCCAGCAGCCAAGGTGTCATTGGCAGCTCGAACACTGAAGCTTTCTTT. This gives the protein CASSQGVIGSSNTEAFF.

This clone was seen ten or more times. A much larger clone lies a single base off, so this may be a read error. The chain links TRBV19 to TRBJ2-2, with 7 bases matching TRBD2. V was clipped by 3 bases and J by 6 bases; unmatched bases: 4. This CDR3 is built from 14 residues. Germline V gene lookup returns CDR1 LNHDA and CDR2 SQIVND (reference sequence). In nucleotides, the CDR3 is TGTGCCAGTAGTATGACGGGGGGACCCGGGGAGCTGTTTTTT. Its protein product is CASSMTGGPGELFF.

The V call is TRBV19, the J call TRBJ1-2, with TRBD1 as a possible D gene (5 bases). Germline CDR1 and CDR2: LNHDA and SQIVND (reference sequence). The CDR3 extends over 15 amino acids. Trimming took off 7 bases at V and 7 bases at J, with 22 bases between the two ends. The CDR3 here is CASTNLQWGYGGYTF. As DNA, the CDR3 is TGTGCCAGTACCAACCTCCAGTGGGGCTATGGTGGCTACACCTTC. The variable domain in full, completed from reference TRBV19 and TRBJ1-2, reads DGGITQSPKYLFRKEGQNVTLSCEQNLNHDAMYWYRQDPGQGLRLIYYSQIVNDFQKGDIAEGYSVSREKKESFPLTVTSAQKNPTAFYLCASTNLQWGYGGYTFGSGTRLTVV.

This clone was counted at least ten times. The V gene is TRBV5-1, the J gene TRBJ2-5; 11 nucleotides line up with TRBD2. Looked up from germline, CDR1 is SGHRS and CDR2 is YFSETQ. J lost 2 bases, V lost 0 bases, and 3 bases had no gene match. The CDR3 contains 16 residues. The CDR3, as DNA: TGCGCCAGCAGCTTGGTAGTAGCGGGGGGGCAAGAGACCCAGTACTTC. Protein: CASSLVVAGGQETQYF.

A remark on this clone: Other DNA sequences in the same sample also yield this CDR3. The rearrangement joins TRBV20-1 to TRBJ2-5, with TRBD2 matching over 8 bases. CDR1 is DFQATT and CDR2 is SNEGSKA in the germline V gene (reference sequence). The CDR3 extends over 13 amino acids. The CDR3 DNA is TGCAGAGGGGGGGCGGGAGGTTGGAAGACCCAGTACTTC. This sequence encodes CRGGAGGWKTQYF.

The chain employs TRBV29-1 and TRBJ2-7; D is possibly TRBD2 (6 bases). The CDR3 has 15 amino acids. Germline CDR1 is SQVTM and CDR2 is ANQGSEA. V lost 4 bases and J 0 bases, leaving 16 bases between the germline ends. The CDR3 DNA reads as TGCAGCGTTGTATGGGGAGGAAGGGGCTCCTACGAGCAGTACTTC. It is translated as CSVVWGGRGSYEQYF.

This clone is judged medium-sized. This chain links TRBV7-8 with TRBJ1-2; possibly TRBD1 for D (6 bases). Germline-derived CDR1 and CDR2 are SGHVS and FQNEAQ. V was cut by 5 bases and J by 4 bases, with 20 bases left in between. This CDR3 has 16 amino acids. This CDR3 is CASSPRRGAISYGYTF. DNA for the CDR3: TGTGCCAGCAGCCCAAGGAGGGGGGCAATTAGCTATGGCTACACCTTC.

This clone is deemed medium-sized. This chain links TRBV25-1 with TRBJ2-7; D remains unclear. V was clipped by 2 bases and J by 3 bases, with 8 bases between them. Germline V gene sequence: CDR1 MGHDK, CDR2 SYGVNS. This CDR3 is built from 13 residues. CDR3 protein: CASSEPLRYEQYF. The CDR3 bases are TGTGCCAGCAGTGAACCGCTACGCTACGAGCAGTACTTC.

The chain recombines TRBV28 with TRBJ2-7, with D unresolved. CDR1 is MDHEN, CDR2 SYDVKM, per germline. V shed 1 base and J shed 2 bases, with 15 bases lying between them. The CDR3 is 16 residues long. The CDR3 DNA sequence: TGTGCCAGCAGTTTATCGTCTCGGTTACTGCCCTACGAGCAGTACTTC. Its translation: CASSLSSRLLPYEQYF.